One T cell receptor beta chain is described in this entry. A few counts support this clone. Its antigen is currently not known. An end of the junction differs from the germline gene, which may be a read error. Library generation was performed with PCR. The listed sequencing device is Illumina HiSeq 4000. High-throughput sequencing was used to profile the TCR beta-chain CDR3 region of every patient. Per the original workflow: CDR3 differences across clinicopathological groups were used to build a classifier for discriminating distant-metastatic papillary thyroid cancer patients. The Shannon index was used to assess repertoire diversity, and the Morisita-Horn index was used to assess tumor-blood repertoire similarity. TCRdb applied fastp at Q25 and MiXCR to the public reads, then kept only in-frame beta chains. The V and J calls come from TCRdb's annotation, not from the publication. The sample yields about 47,000 clones; approximately 24% were counted once. Roughly 3% of the sample goes to the ten largest clones.

These data are taken from a study of metastatic and nonmetastatic thyroid tumors (dated by TCRdb to 2019 to 2021). The study in broad terms: For patients with malignant and with benign thyroid disease, the researchers compared repertoires between peripheral blood samples and tumor or nodule tissue samples. Broad study findings and their caveats: In both blood and tumor samples, TCR beta diversity was reported to be significantly higher in malignant tumors than in benign nodules.

No treatment had been received by any patient before thyroid surgery. Patient clinical samples collected from the early 2010s to the late 2010s were retrospectively analysed using T-cell receptor beta sequencing. From its cysteine to its phenylalanine, the CDR3 spans 17 amino acids. The only DNA kept is the CDR3, 51 bases in frame from the first base. The germline V gene supplies CDR1 MDHEN and CDR2 SYDVKM. The sequence was collected from a male donor with papillary thyroid cancer or a benign thyroid nodule (not recorded which). Some clones in this sample may be carry-over from other donors' samples. The chain employs TRBV28 and TRBJ2-7; a stretch of 12 junction bases matches TRBD2. The specimen was blood. Here is the DNA: TGTGACAGCAGTTTACCACTGACTAGCGGGAGCTACTACGAGCAGTACTTC. This codes for CDSSLPLTSGSYYEQYF.